The rows below give T cell receptor beta chains drawn from one sample of a study of T cell changes during pregnancy in multiple sclerosis. Profiling relied on immunoSEQ multiplex PCR, and the TCRdb table lists in-frame clones only, not all of them. This repertoire shows around 60,000 clones, roughly 92% found once; its top ten account for approximately 3.7%. The specimen comprised CD8+ T cells from peripheral blood mononuclear cells, sampled in the third trimester of pregnancy. The receptors derive from a female donor with multiple sclerosis, enrolled in a pregnancy study. The CDR3 runs from the conserved cysteine through the conserved F or W. Each record gives: J gene, V gene, D gene, clone size, CDR3 DNA, CDR3 protein. A D gene is named only where the DNA matches it firmly. Not every row has a clone size; where given, it reads once, few, many or a size class.

j_gene: TRBJ2-3; v_gene: TRBV9; d_gene: TRBD2; abundance: NA; CDR3nt: TGTGCCAGCAGCGTAGGTCAGCGGGGGGTCGGGGATACGCAGTATTTT; CDR3aa: CASSVGQRGVGDTQYF
j_gene: TRBJ1-1; v_gene: TRBV10-3; d_gene: NA; abundance: NA; CDR3nt: TGTGCCATCAGTGAGTCTTCCAGGTCTGCCACTGAAGCTTTCTTT; CDR3aa: CAISESSRSATEAFF
j_gene: TRBJ1-1; v_gene: TRBV7-9; d_gene: TRBD1; abundance: NA; CDR3nt: TGTGCCAGCAGCTTCCGCAGGGGGCATATTGAAGCTTTCTTT; CDR3aa: CASSFRRGHIEAFF
j_gene: TRBJ2-1; v_gene: TRBV19; d_gene: TRBD2; abundance: NA; CDR3nt: TGTGCCAGTCAAGCGGGAGGTGACTACAATGAGCAGTTCTTC; CDR3aa: CASQAGGDYNEQFF
j_gene: TRBJ2-2; v_gene: TRBV13; d_gene: TRBD1; abundance: NA; CDR3nt: TGTGCCAGCAGCTTACGTAAGGACAGGGGGCACACCGGGGAGCTGTTTTTT; CDR3aa: CASSLRKDRGHTGELFF
j_gene: TRBJ1-5; v_gene: TRBV6-5; d_gene: TRBD1; abundance: NA; CDR3nt: TGTGCCAGCAGCGTAGGGGGCTTCAATCAGCCCCAGCATTTT; CDR3aa: CASSVGGFNQPQHF
j_gene: TRBJ2-1; v_gene: TRBV19; d_gene: TRBD2; abundance: NA; CDR3nt: TGTGCCAGTAGTAAAACTAGCGGGTCGTACAATGAGCAGTTCTTC; CDR3aa: CASSKTSGSYNEQFF
j_gene: TRBJ2-7; v_gene: TRBV6-1; d_gene: NA; abundance: NA; CDR3nt: TGTGCCAGCAGGGGGGCAGGGAGCTACGAGCAGTACTTC; CDR3aa: CASRGAGSYEQYF
j_gene: TRBJ2-1; v_gene: TRBV7-7; d_gene: TRBD2; abundance: NA; CDR3nt: TGTGCTAGCAGCTTATTAGTTAGCGGGAGACGGGACTCCTACAATGAGCAGTTCTTC; CDR3aa: CASSLLVSGRRDSYNEQFF
j_gene: TRBJ1-5; v_gene: TRBV6-8; d_gene: TRBD1; abundance: NA; CDR3nt: TGTGCCACCCCAATCTGGGGACAGGGGGACGCAGGGAATCAGCCCCAGCATTTT; CDR3aa: CATPIWGQGDAGNQPQHF
j_gene: TRBJ1-2; v_gene: TRBV27; d_gene: NA; abundance: NA; CDR3nt: TGTGCCAGCAGCCCTGGGCAGAGTGCTAACTATGGCTACACCTTC; CDR3aa: CASSPGQSANYGYTF
j_gene: TRBJ1-2; v_gene: TRBV6-5; d_gene: TRBD1; abundance: NA; CDR3nt: TGTGCCAGCAGTTACTCTGGGACAGGGCTTAGATACGGCTACACCTTC; CDR3aa: CASSYSGTGLRYGYTF
j_gene: TRBJ2-5; v_gene: TRBV13; d_gene: TRBD2; abundance: NA; CDR3nt: TGTGCCAGCAGCCCCCTGGGTAGCGGGGGAGAAGAGACCCAGTACTTC; CDR3aa: CASSPLGSGGEETQYF
j_gene: TRBJ1-4; v_gene: TRBV9; d_gene: NA; abundance: NA; CDR3nt: TGTGCCAGCAGCGCAGGAAGCACACCAACTAATGAAAAACTGTTTTTT; CDR3aa: CASSAGSTPTNEKLFF
j_gene: TRBJ2-1; v_gene: TRBV27; d_gene: TRBD2; abundance: NA; CDR3nt: TGTGCCAGCAGTTCCTTCCTAGCGGATGACAACAATGAGCAGTTCTTC; CDR3aa: CASSSFLADDNNEQFF
j_gene: TRBJ2-7; v_gene: TRBV6-1; d_gene: TRBD2; abundance: NA; CDR3nt: TGTGCCAGCAGTGAAGGGACTAGCGGCTCCTACGAGCAGTACTTC; CDR3aa: CASSEGTSGSYEQYF
j_gene: TRBJ2-7; v_gene: TRBV11-2; d_gene: NA; abundance: NA; CDR3nt: TGTGCCAGCAGCCCGAGCTCCTACGAGCAGTACTTC; CDR3aa: CASSPSSYEQYF
j_gene: TRBJ2-7; v_gene: TRBV7-9; d_gene: TRBD1; abundance: NA; CDR3nt: TGTGCCAGCAGCTCACCACGGGACAGGGGGCAGGAGCAGTACTTC; CDR3aa: CASSSPRDRGQEQYF
j_gene: TRBJ2-2; v_gene: TRBV4-3; d_gene: NA; abundance: NA; CDR3nt: TGCGCCAGCAGCCAAGACTCGGGGACCGGGGAGCTGTTTTTT; CDR3aa: CASSQDSGTGELFF
j_gene: TRBJ2-7; v_gene: TRBV19; d_gene: TRBD1; abundance: NA; CDR3nt: TGTGCCAGTAGGAAATGGGACAGCCCGGGCGGCCGAGTCTACGAGCAGTACTTC; CDR3aa: CASRKWDSPGGRVYEQYF
j_gene: TRBJ2-7; v_gene: TRBV4-1; d_gene: TRBD2; abundance: NA; CDR3nt: TGCGCCAGCAGCCAACAACTAGTAGCGGGAGGCGAGCAGTACTTC; CDR3aa: CASSQQLVAGGEQYF
j_gene: TRBJ2-3; v_gene: TRBV19; d_gene: TRBD2; abundance: NA; CDR3nt: TGTGCCAGCGCGACGCTTGAGGGGACTAGCGGAGTGAGGCAGTATTTT; CDR3aa: CASATLEGTSGVRQYF
j_gene: TRBJ2-5; v_gene: TRBV2; d_gene: TRBD1; abundance: NA; CDR3nt: TGTGCCAGCAGGACCTACAGGGGTAATAAAGAGACCCAGTACTTC; CDR3aa: CASRTYRGNKETQYF
j_gene: TRBJ2-7; v_gene: TRBV30; d_gene: NA; abundance: NA; CDR3nt: TGTGCCTGGATAGCGCTGGGTAGAAGCGAGCAGTACTTC; CDR3aa: CAWIALGRSEQYF
j_gene: TRBJ2-5; v_gene: TRBV27; d_gene: NA; abundance: NA; CDR3nt: TGTGCCAGCAGCCTCTCAGGGGTTGAGACCCAGTACTTC; CDR3aa: CASSLSGVETQYF
j_gene: TRBJ2-1; v_gene: TRBV29-1; d_gene: TRBD2; abundance: NA; CDR3nt: TGCAGCGTTTACTTACTAGCGGGAGGGCCCGGCAATGAGCAGTTCTTC; CDR3aa: CSVYLLAGGPGNEQFF
j_gene: TRBJ2-5; v_gene: TRBV7-9; d_gene: TRBD1; abundance: NA; CDR3nt: TGTGCCAGCAGCTTTTCCCGGGACAGTCAAGAGACCCAGTACTTC; CDR3aa: CASSFSRDSQETQYF
j_gene: TRBJ1-2; v_gene: TRBV4-1; d_gene: NA; abundance: NA; CDR3nt: TGCGCCAGCAGCTATGACCCCCCGGGAACTAGCTATGGCTACACCTTC; CDR3aa: CASSYDPPGTSYGYTF
j_gene: TRBJ2-7; v_gene: TRBV19; d_gene: NA; abundance: NA; CDR3nt: TGTGCCAGTAGTATGACACCAGTCTACGAGCAGTACTTC; CDR3aa: CASSMTPVYEQYF
j_gene: TRBJ1-5; v_gene: TRBV10-2; d_gene: NA; abundance: NA; CDR3nt: TGCGCCAGCAGTGTAAAGGGACTTAGCAATCAGCCCCAGCATTTT; CDR3aa: CASSVKGLSNQPQHF
j_gene: TRBJ2-1; v_gene: TRBV6-5; d_gene: NA; abundance: NA; CDR3nt: TGTGCCAGCAGTTACGACCCGGGGAATGAGCAGTTCTTC; CDR3aa: CASSYDPGNEQFF
j_gene: TRBJ2-5; v_gene: TRBV6-1; d_gene: NA; abundance: NA; CDR3nt: TGTGCCAGCGAAGGGGACTCCCAAGAGACCCAGTACTTC; CDR3aa: CASEGDSQETQYF
j_gene: TRBJ2-3; v_gene: TRBV10-3; d_gene: TRBD2; abundance: NA; CDR3nt: TGTGCCATCAGTGAACAAGCGGGAGGGCCCGCAGATACGCAGTATTTT; CDR3aa: CAISEQAGGPADTQYF
j_gene: TRBJ2-3; v_gene: TRBV5-4; d_gene: NA; abundance: NA; CDR3nt: TGTGCCAGCAGCCCGGAGGCGGGGAGCACAGATACGCAGTATTTT; CDR3aa: CASSPEAGSTDTQYF
j_gene: TRBJ2-1; v_gene: TRBV5-6; d_gene: TRBD1; abundance: NA; CDR3nt: TGTGCCAGCAGCTGGGATGGGACAGGAGACAATGAGCAGTTCTTC; CDR3aa: CASSWDGTGDNEQFF
j_gene: TRBJ2-1; v_gene: TRBV7-9; d_gene: TRBD2; abundance: once; CDR3nt: TGTGCCAGCAGCTTAATTCAGGGACTAGGCTACAATGAGCAGTTCTTC; CDR3aa: CASSLIQGLGYNEQFF
j_gene: TRBJ1-4; v_gene: TRBV5-1; d_gene: TRBD1; abundance: NA; CDR3nt: TGCGCCAGCAGCGTCGGACAGGGAGAAGGGGAAAAACTGTTTTTT; CDR3aa: CASSVGQGEGEKLFF
j_gene: TRBJ2-1; v_gene: TRBV2; d_gene: TRBD2; abundance: once; CDR3nt: TGTGCCAGCAGTGGCCCCCTTGGTTTAGCGGGGGTGAACAATGAGCAGTTCTTC; CDR3aa: CASSGPLGLAGVNNEQFF
j_gene: TRBJ2-2; v_gene: TRBV7-2; d_gene: NA; abundance: NA; CDR3nt: TGTGCCAGCAGCTTAGCCCTTCCCCCCGGGGAGCTGTTTTTT; CDR3aa: CASSLALPPGELFF
j_gene: TRBJ1-5; v_gene: TRBV5-5; d_gene: NA; abundance: NA; CDR3nt: TGTGCCAGCAGCTTTTTTCCAGAAGATCAGCCCCAGCATTTT; CDR3aa: CASSFFPEDQPQHF
j_gene: TRBJ2-7; v_gene: TRBV13; d_gene: TRBD2; abundance: NA; CDR3nt: TGTGCCAGCAGCTCCGCCCAGGGGACTAGCCCCTGGGGCGAGCAGTACTTC; CDR3aa: CASSSAQGTSPWGEQYF
j_gene: TRBJ2-7; v_gene: TRBV28; d_gene: NA; abundance: NA; CDR3nt: TGTGCCAGCAGCCCCTTATCAGGAGGGATAACTATCTACGAGCAGTACTTC; CDR3aa: CASSPLSGGITIYEQYF
j_gene: TRBJ1-5; v_gene: TRBV12-2; d_gene: NA; abundance: NA; CDR3nt: TGTGCAAGTCGCGCACATTACAGGGTGGATGTGGATCAGCCCCAGCATTTT; CDR3aa: CASRAHYRVDVDQPQHF
j_gene: TRBJ2-7; v_gene: TRBV4-1; d_gene: TRBD2; abundance: NA; CDR3nt: TGCGCCAGCAGCCAAGGTCAAGGGACTAGCGGGAGTTACGAGCAGTACTTC; CDR3aa: CASSQGQGTSGSYEQYF